The clone carrying this TCR beta chain appeared a few times. Its antigen is currently unknown. CDR1 SNHLY and CDR2 FYNNEI come from the germline V gene. With 3 bases removed from V and 1 base from J, the gap between germline ends came to 9 bases. This CDR3 region has 14 residues. As for time point: persistent/refractory GD, antithyroid drugs over 5 years with positive TRAb. Making the TCR library involved RNA that had been extracted from PBMCs. Graves' disease diagnoses used American Thyroid Association guidelines. Investigators prepared the TCR beta libraries by applying iRepertoire HTBI primers and Arm-PCR of CDR3 regions. TCRdb reprocessed the multiplex PCR reads via MiXCR and lists one record per CDR3 protein. The repertoire holds 400,000 to 450,000 distinct CDR3 sequences, with around 20% as singletons. The sample originates from a study of regulatory T cells in long-lasting Graves disease. For the study at large: With positive TSH receptor antibodies and over 5 years of antithyroid drugs, Graves' disease was considered persistent.

General study results and limits: A reduction in accuracy may have resulted from the small sample size. Persistent disease samples used TRBV28, TRBJ1-2 and TRBJ2-5 preferentially.

The specimen comprised peripheral blood mononuclear cells (PBMCs), sampled when the disease was refractory, from a patient treated with antithyroid drugs. V gene TRBV2 combines with J gene TRBJ1-1; D unclear. The TCR comes from a female donor with Graves disease. The CDR3 sequence is CASSEALANTEAFF. The CDR3 DNA follows: TGTGCCAGCAGTGAGGCATTGGCGAACACTGAAGCTTTCTTT.